The sequence of this T cell receptor beta chain was determined in a study of blood T cell repertoires in COVID-19. Study overall: Acute and convalescent COVID-19 samples came from the United States, Italy and Spain.

Authors' analysis steps: Scientists estimated how many nucleated cells there were by amplifying reference gene primers. Profiled with immunoSEQ multiplex PCR; TCRdb holds only in-frame clones, not every one. The V and J calls and clone size were taken over from that table, and D and trimming were inferred from the DNA. Of about 480,000 clones in the sample, 75% to 90% are singletons; the top ten hold 0.9%. Germline V CDR1 and CDR2: SGHRS, YFSETQ. Trimming stripped 3 bases from V and 1 base from J, with 9 bases between. The CDR3 loop spans 14 amino acids. This TCR was sampled from a man aged 18 to 30 with COVID-19, enrolled during active disease. The specimen sequenced was peripheral blood. V gene TRBV5-1 combines with J gene TRBJ2-3; D perhaps matches TRBD2 (6 bases). The CDR3 sequence: CASSYQRGTDTQYF. The CDR3 nucleotides read TGCGCCAGCAGCTACCAGCGGGGCACAGATACGCAGTATTTT.